The T cell receptor beta chain under discussion was sequenced for a study of T cells and Merkel cell carcinoma outcomes. As for this clone: No antigen is known for it.

Overall study results and limits: Merkel cell carcinoma outcomes were reportedly predicted by repertoire and T-cell density.

Method: immunoSEQ multiplex PCR; TCRdb's copy keeps in-frame clones and lacks some. This sample has under 600 clones, with about 89% found just once. Germline V gene data show CDR1 as SGHNT and CDR2 as YYREEE (reference sequence). The V end lost 7 bases, the J end lost 1 base, and 8 bases lay between the germline ends. The CDR3 loop spans 12 amino acids. This sequence joins TRBV5-4 and TRBJ1-1, with unresolved D. The material sequenced was tumor tissue from Merkel cell carcinoma. The sequence derives from a human donor with Merkel cell carcinoma. CDR3 in DNA: TGTGCCAGCCAGTCCCGGAACACTGAAGCTTTCTTT. It encodes CASQSRNTEAFF.